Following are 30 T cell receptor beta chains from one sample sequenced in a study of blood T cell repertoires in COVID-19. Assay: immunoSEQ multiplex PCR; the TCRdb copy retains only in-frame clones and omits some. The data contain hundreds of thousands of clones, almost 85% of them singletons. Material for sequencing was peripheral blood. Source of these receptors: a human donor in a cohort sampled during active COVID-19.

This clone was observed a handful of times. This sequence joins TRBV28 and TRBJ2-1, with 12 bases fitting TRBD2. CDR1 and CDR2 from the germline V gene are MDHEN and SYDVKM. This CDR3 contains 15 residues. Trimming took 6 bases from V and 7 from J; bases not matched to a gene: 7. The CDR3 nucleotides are TGTGCCAGCAGCCCCGCCCTAGCGGGGGGGAATGAGCAGTTCTTC. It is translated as CASSPALAGGNEQFF.

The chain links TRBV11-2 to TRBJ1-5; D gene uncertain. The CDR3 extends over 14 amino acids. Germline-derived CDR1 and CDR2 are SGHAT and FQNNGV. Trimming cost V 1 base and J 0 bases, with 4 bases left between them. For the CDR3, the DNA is TGTGCCAGCAGCTTAGGGAGTAGCAATCAGCCCCAGCATTTT. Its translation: CASSLGSSNQPQHF.

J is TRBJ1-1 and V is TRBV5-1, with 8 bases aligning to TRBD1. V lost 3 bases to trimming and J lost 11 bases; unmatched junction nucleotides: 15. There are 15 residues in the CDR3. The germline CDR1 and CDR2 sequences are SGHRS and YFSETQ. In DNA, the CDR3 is TGCGCCAGCAGCTCATCCGGGACAGGCCTTAGGAGGGCTTTCTTT. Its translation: CASSSSGTGLRRAFF.

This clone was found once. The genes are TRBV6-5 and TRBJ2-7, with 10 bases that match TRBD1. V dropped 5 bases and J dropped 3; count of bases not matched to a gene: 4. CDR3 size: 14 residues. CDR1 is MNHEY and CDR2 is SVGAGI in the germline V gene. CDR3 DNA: TGTGCCAGCAGTCGGACAGGGGGATACTACGAGCAGTACTTC. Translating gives CASSRTGGYYEQYF.

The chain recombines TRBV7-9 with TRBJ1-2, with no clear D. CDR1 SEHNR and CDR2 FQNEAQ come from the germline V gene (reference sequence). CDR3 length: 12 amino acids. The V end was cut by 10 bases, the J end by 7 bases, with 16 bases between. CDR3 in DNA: TGTGCCATCCCGGGGAGGGAGAGTGGCTACACCTTC. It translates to CAIPGRESGYTF.

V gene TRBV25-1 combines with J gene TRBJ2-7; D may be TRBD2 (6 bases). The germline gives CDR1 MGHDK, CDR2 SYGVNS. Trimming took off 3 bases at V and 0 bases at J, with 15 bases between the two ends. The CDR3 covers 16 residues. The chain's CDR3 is CASSEPGGSRSYEQYF. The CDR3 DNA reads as TGTGCCAGCAGTGAGCCCGGGGGTTCCCGCTCCTACGAGCAGTACTTC.

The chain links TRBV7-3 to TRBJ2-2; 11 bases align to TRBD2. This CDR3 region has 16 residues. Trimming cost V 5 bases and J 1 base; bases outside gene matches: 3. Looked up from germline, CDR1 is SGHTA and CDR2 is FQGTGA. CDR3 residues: CASSASGGLNTGELFF. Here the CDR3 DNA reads TGTGCCAGCAGCGCTAGCGGGGGGTTGAACACCGGGGAGCTGTTTTTT.

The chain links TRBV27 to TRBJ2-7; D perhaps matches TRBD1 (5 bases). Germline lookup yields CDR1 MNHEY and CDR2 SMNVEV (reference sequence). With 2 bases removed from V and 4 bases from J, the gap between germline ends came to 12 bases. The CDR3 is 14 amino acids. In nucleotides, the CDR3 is TGTGCCAGCAGTTTAGCAGGGCCTCTGTACGAGCAGTACTTC. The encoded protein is CASSLAGPLYEQYF.

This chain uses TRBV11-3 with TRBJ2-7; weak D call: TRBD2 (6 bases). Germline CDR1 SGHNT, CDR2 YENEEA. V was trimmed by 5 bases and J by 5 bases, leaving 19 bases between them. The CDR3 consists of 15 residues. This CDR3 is CASSQAGAPPNEQYF. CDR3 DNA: TGTGCCAGCAGCCAAGCGGGCGCCCCTCCTAACGAGCAGTACTTC. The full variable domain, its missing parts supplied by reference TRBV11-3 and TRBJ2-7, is EAGVVQSPRYKIIEKKQPVAFWCNPISGHNTLYWYLQNLGQGPELLIRYENEEAVDDSQLPKDRFSAERLKGVDSTLKIQPAELGDSAVYLCASSQAGAPPNEQYFGPGTRLTVT.

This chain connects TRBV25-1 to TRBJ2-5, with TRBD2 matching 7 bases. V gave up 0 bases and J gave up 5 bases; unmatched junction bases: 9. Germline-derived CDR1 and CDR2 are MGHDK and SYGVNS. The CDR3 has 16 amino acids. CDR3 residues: CASSEYGAGDSETQYF. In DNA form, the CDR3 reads TGTGCCAGCAGTGAATATGGGGCGGGGGACTCGGAGACCCAGTACTTC.

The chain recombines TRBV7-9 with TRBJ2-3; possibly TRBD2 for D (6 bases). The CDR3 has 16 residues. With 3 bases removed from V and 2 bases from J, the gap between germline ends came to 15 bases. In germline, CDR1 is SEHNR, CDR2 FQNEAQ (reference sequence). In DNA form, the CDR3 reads TGTGCCAGCAGCTTCCCTGGGGGGACCCCCACAGATACGCAGTATTTT. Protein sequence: CASSFPGGTPTDTQYF.

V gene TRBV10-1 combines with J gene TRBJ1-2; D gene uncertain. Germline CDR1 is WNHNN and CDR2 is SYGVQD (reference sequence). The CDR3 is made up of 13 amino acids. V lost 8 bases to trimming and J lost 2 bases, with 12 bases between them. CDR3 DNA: TGCGCCAGCGCCTTGGCTGTAAACTATGGCTACACCTTC. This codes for CASALAVNYGYTF.

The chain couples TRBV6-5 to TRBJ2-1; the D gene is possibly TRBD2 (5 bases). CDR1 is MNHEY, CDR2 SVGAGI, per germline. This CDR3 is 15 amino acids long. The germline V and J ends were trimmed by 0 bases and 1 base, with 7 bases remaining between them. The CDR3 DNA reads TGTGCCAGCAGTTACTCAGGGAGTTCCTACAATGAGCAGTTCTTC. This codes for CASSYSGSSYNEQFF.

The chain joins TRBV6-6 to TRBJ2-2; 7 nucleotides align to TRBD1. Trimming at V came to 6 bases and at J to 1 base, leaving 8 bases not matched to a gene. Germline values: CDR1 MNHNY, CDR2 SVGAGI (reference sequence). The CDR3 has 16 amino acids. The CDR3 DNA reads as TGTGCCAGCAGCCCAAACGACAGGGTGAACACCGGGGAGCTGTTTTTT. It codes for CASSPNDRVNTGELFF.

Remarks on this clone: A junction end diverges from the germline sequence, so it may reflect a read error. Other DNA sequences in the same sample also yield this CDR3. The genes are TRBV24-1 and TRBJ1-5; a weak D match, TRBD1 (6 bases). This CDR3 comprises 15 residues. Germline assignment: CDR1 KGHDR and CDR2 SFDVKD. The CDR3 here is CATSDRTGSGQPQHF. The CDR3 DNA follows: TGTGCCACCAGTGATCGCACAGGGTCGGGTCAGCCCCAACATTTT.

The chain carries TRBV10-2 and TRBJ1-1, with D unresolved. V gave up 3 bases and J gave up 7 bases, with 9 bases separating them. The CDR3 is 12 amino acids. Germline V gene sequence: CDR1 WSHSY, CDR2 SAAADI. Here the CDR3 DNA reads TGCGCCAGCAGTGACGGGTCGAGTGAAGCTTTCTTT. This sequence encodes CASSDGSSEAFF.

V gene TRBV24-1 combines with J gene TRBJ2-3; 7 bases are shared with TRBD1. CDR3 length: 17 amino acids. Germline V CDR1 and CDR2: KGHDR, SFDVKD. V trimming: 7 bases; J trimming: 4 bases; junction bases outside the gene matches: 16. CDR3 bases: TGTGCCACCAGCGCTTCCGAGGGGCAGGGGGATGCAGATACGCAGTATTTT. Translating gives CATSASEGQGDADTQYF.

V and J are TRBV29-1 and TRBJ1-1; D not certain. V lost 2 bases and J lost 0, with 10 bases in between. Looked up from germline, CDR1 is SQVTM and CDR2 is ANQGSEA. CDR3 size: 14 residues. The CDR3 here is CSVERTNMNTEAFF. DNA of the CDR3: TGCAGCGTTGAACGGACTAATATGAACACTGAAGCTTTCTTT.

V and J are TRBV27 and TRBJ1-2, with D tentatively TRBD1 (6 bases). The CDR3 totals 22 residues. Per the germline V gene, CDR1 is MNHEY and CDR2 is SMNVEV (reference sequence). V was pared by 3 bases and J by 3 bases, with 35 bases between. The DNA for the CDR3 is TGTGCCAGCAGTTTGTCCGGCAGGGGCCGAGGATACGTCACCCCGATGGACTATGGCTACACCTTC. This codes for CASSLSGRGRGYVTPMDYGYTF.

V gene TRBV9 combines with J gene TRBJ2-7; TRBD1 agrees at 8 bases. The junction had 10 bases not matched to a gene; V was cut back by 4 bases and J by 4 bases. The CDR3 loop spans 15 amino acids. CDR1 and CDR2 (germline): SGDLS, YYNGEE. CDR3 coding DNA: TGTGCCAGCAGCTTAGGACAGGGAGTGGTGTACGAGCAGTACTTC. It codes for CASSLGQGVVYEQYF.

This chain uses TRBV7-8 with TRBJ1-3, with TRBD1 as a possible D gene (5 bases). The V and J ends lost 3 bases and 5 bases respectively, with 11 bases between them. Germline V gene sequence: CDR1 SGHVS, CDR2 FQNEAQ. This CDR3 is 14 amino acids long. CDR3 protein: CASSLTVLRNTIYF. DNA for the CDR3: TGTGCCAGCAGCTTGACAGTACTTCGAAACACCATATATTTT.

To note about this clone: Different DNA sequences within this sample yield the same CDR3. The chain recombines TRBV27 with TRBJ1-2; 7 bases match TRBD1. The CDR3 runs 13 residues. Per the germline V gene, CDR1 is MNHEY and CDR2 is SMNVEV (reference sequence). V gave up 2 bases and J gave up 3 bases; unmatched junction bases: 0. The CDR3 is CASSLGTDYGYTF. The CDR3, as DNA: TGTGCCAGCAGTTTAGGGACAGACTATGGCTACACCTTC.

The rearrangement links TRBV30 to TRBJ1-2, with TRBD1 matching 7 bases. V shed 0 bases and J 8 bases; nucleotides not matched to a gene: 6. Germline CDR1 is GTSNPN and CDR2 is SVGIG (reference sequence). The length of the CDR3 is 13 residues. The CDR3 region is CAWSVTGSGGYTF. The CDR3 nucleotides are TGTGCCTGGAGTGTGACAGGGTCGGGCGGCTACACCTTC.

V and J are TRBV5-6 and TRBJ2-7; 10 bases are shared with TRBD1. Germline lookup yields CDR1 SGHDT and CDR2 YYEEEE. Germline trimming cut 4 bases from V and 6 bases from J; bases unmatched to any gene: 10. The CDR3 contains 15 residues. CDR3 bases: TGTGCCAGCAGCCCCCGGGACAGGGGATCTCTCGAGCAGTACTTC. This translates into CASSPRDRGSLEQYF.

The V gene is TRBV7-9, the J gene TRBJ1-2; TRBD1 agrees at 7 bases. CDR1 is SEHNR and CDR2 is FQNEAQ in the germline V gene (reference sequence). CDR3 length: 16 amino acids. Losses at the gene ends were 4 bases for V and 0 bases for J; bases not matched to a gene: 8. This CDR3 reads CASSYRDRQTNYGYTF. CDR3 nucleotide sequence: TGTGCCAGCAGCTACCGGGACAGACAAACTAACTATGGCTACACCTTC.

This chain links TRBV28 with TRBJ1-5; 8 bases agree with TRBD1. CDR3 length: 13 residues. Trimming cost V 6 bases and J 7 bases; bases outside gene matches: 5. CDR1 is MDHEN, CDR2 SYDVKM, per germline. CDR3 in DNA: TGTGCCAGCAGCATCAGGGGGCGGCAGCCCCAGCATTTT. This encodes CASSIRGRQPQHF.

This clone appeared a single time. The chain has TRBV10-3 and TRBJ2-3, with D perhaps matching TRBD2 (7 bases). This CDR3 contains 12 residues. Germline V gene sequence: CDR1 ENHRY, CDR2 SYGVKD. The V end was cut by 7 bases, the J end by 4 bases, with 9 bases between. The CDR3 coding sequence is TGTGCCATCAAGGGGGGGGCAGATACGCAGTATTTT. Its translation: CAIKGGADTQYF.

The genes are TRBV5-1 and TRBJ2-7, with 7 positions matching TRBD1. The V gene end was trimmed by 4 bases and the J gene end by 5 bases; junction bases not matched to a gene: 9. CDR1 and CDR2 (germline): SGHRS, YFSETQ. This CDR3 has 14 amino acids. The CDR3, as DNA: TGCGCCAGCAGCAGGGGGCAGGGTGGAGACGAGCAGTACTTC. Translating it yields CASSRGQGGDEQYF.

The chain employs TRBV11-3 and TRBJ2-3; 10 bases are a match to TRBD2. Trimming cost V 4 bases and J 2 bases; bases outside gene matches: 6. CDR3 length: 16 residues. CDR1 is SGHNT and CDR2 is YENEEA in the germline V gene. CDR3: CASSSKLAGNTDTQYF. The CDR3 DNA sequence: TGTGCCAGCAGCTCTAAACTAGCGGGAAACACAGATACGCAGTATTTT.

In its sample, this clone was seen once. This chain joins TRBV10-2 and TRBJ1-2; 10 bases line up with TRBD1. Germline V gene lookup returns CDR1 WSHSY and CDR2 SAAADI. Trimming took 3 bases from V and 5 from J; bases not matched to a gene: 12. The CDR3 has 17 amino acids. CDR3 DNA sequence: TGCGCCAGCAGTGACCTCCGTAGGGGACAGGGGAGTTATGGCTACACCTTC. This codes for CASSDLRRGQGSYGYTF.